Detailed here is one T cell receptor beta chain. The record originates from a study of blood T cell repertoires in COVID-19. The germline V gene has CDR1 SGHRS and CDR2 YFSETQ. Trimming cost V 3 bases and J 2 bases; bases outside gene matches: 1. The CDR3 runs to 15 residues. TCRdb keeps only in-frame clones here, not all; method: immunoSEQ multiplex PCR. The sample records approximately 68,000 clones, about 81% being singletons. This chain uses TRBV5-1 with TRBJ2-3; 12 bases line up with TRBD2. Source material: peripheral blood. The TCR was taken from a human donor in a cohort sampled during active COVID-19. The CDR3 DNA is TGCGCCAGCAGCTCTAGCGGGGGGGCCACAGATACGCAGTATTTT. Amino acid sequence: CASSSSGGATDTQYF.